The next 5 T cell receptor beta chains were all read from a single sample in a study of T-cell memory formation after mild COVID-19. Via MiXCR, TCRdb re-called the 5' RACE reads, giving one row per CDR3 protein. The top ten clones hold roughly 9.1% of a sample with 550,000 to 600,000 distinct CDR3 sequences, less than 25% of them seen once. Material for sequencing was PBMCs or a T cell subset sorted from them (not recorded which). The receptors come from an adult woman who had mild COVID-19 (a few samples of this study predate the infection). Cell type and time point are not known.

This clonotype was seen a handful of times. This chain joins TRBV30 and TRBJ1-1, with D tentatively TRBD1 (5 bases). Trimming stripped 3 bases from V and 2 bases from J, with 22 bases between. This CDR3 is 17 amino acids long. Germline CDR1 GTSNPN, CDR2 SVGIG (reference sequence). DNA of the CDR3: TGTGCCTGGAGACTCCACCCCCGGGGCAGGGTAAACACTGAAGCTTTCTTT. Its translation: CAWRLHPRGRVNTEAFF.

This clonotype came up once. V and J are TRBV5-4 and TRBJ2-7; TRBD1 or TRBD2 may be the D gene (5 bases each). Trimming removed 3 bases from V and 5 bases from J, with 15 bases in between. Germline V gene lookup returns CDR1 SGHNT and CDR2 YYREEE (reference sequence). The CDR3 loop spans 14 amino acids. The CDR3 DNA reads as TGTGCCAGCAGCTGGGGGACGGCCGTCGACGAGCAGTACTTC. This encodes CASSWGTAVDEQYF.

The table lists this clonotype with a few counts. V usage is TRBV24-1 and J usage is TRBJ2-1; D gene unclear. The ends were cut back, 5 bases at V and 5 bases at J, with 6 bases in the middle. Per the germline V gene, CDR1 is KGHDR and CDR2 is SFDVKD. The CDR3 is 12 residues long. CDR3: CATSGEDNEQFF. The CDR3 DNA reads as TGTGCCACCAGTGGCGAGGACAATGAGCAGTTCTTC.

The chain links TRBV5-6 to TRBJ2-5; unclear D gene. Trimming left V 2 bases short and J 2 bases short, with 13 bases between. The CDR3 has 15 amino acids. CDR1 is SGHDT and CDR2 is YYEEEE in the germline V gene. CDR3 residues: CASSFGVAAQETQYF. In nucleotides, the CDR3 is TGTGCCAGCAGCTTTGGTGTGGCCGCTCAAGAGACCCAGTACTTC.

This clonotype has a handful of counts. The CDR3 protein is CATSDHGQGRFSNQPQHF. CDR3 sequence (DNA): TGTGCCACCAGTGACCATGGACAGGGGAGATTTAGCAATCAGCCCCAGCATTTT. The chain has TRBV24-1 and TRBJ1-5; 9 bases agree with TRBD1. The CDR3 is made up of 18 amino acids. The germline V gene has CDR1 KGHDR and CDR2 SFDVKD. Losses at the gene ends were 4 bases for V and 0 bases for J; bases not matched to a gene: 9.